Listed here are 29 T cell receptor beta chains from one sample, sequenced in a study of early T cells in non-severe SARS-CoV-2 infection. TCRdb re-derived calls from the 5' RACE reads in MiXCR, one entry per CDR3 protein. The sample carries more than 60,000 distinct CDR3 sequences, roughly 13% recorded once. Sequenced: whole blood. Source of these receptors: an adult who was a healthcare worker with PCR-confirmed SARS-CoV-2 infection or an uninfected control (not recorded which).

In this sample, this clonotype turned up many times. This sequence joins TRBV18 and TRBJ2-3; TRBD2 aligns across 9 bases. Trimming at V came to 3 bases and at J to 3 bases, leaving 7 bases not matched to a gene. The CDR3 has 16 amino acids. Germline values: CDR1 KGHSH, CDR2 LQKENI. The CDR3 sequence is CASSPASGDYTDTQYF. In DNA, the CDR3 is TGTGCCAGCTCACCCGCTAGCGGGGACTATACAGATACGCAGTATTTT.

The J gene is TRBJ2-7, the V gene TRBV6-5, with a possible D match to TRBD1 (6 bases). Germline V gene sequence: CDR1 MNHEY, CDR2 SVGAGI. The ends were cut back, 6 bases at V and 4 bases at J, with 10 bases in the middle. The CDR3 consists of 12 residues. The CDR3 nucleotides read TGTGCCAGCAGATCCGGACAGTACGAGCAGTACTTC. The encoded protein is CASRSGQYEQYF.

The gene calls are TRBV10-3 and TRBJ2-5; D perhaps matches TRBD1 (5 bases). Looked up from germline, CDR1 is ENHRY and CDR2 is SYGVKD. CDR3 length: 14 amino acids. Trimming took off 0 bases at V and 4 bases at J, with 9 bases between the two ends. The CDR3 region is CAISESEGVETQYF. CDR3 in DNA: TGTGCCATCAGTGAGTCGGAAGGGGTAGAGACCCAGTACTTC.

The chain employs TRBV9 and TRBJ2-1; D is perhaps TRBD2 (5 bases). The V end was cut by 2 bases, the J end by 9 bases, with 15 bases between. Germline V gives CDR1 SGDLS, CDR2 YYNGEE. This CDR3 is built from 14 residues. CDR3 protein: CASSVETRLGEQFF. In nucleotides, the CDR3 is TGTGCCAGCAGCGTGGAAACTAGGTTGGGTGAGCAGTTCTTC.

This clonotype was observed a few times. The CDR3 DNA reads as TGTGCCAGCAGCCGACAGGGGCTCCGCTATAATTCACCCCTCCACTTT. As protein: CASSRQGLRYNSPLHF. This rearrangement joins TRBV12-3 or TRBV12-4 to TRBJ1-6, with 8 bases aligning to TRBD1. CDR3 size: 16 residues. The V and J ends lost 6 bases and 3 bases, in that order; junction bases with no gene match: 7.

This clonotype was seen at least ten times. CDR3 amino acids: CASSPQLAGGNEQFF. The CDR3 nucleotides are TGTGCCAGCAGCCCACAACTAGCGGGAGGCAATGAGCAGTTCTTC. The chain links TRBV5-5 to TRBJ2-1, with 12 bases lining up with TRBD2. Trimming cost V 4 bases and J 6 bases; bases outside gene matches: 5. Germline assignment: CDR1 SGHKS and CDR2 YYEKEE (reference sequence). The length of the CDR3 is 15 residues. The full variable domain, its missing parts supplied by reference TRBV5-5 and TRBJ2-1, is DAGVTQSPTHLIKTRGQQVTLRCSPISGHKSVSWYQQVLGQGPQFIFQYYEKEERGRGNFPDRFSARQFPNYSSELNVNALLLGDSALYLCASSPQLAGGNEQFFGPGTRLTVL.

This clonotype was seen only a few times. The chain combines TRBV7-9 with TRBJ2-3, with D perhaps matching TRBD2 (7 bases). CDR3 length: 15 amino acids. Deletions cut 5 bases from V and 1 base from J, with 13 bases between. Germline V lookup: CDR1 SEHNR, CDR2 FQNEAQ (reference sequence). The DNA of the CDR3 is TGTGCCAGCAGCGCGGGGGACACCGGCACAGATACGCAGTATTTT. This gives the protein CASSAGDTGTDTQYF.

This clonotype was found a few times. The CDR3 DNA reads TGTGCCAGCAGCTTAGCGGGAGCCTCCTACAATGAGCAGTTCTTC. It encodes CASSLAGASYNEQFF. The chain employs TRBV2 and TRBJ2-1; 9 nucleotides line up with TRBD2. J was trimmed by 0 bases and V by 6 bases; bases with no gene match: 3. The germline V gene encodes CDR1 SNHLY and CDR2 FYNNEI. This CDR3 is built from 15 residues.

This clonotype was counted a few times. The chain carries TRBV6-5 and TRBJ2-1; D ambiguous. This CDR3 is built from 13 residues. V was trimmed by 6 bases and J by 4 bases, leaving 10 bases between them. Germline values: CDR1 MNHEY, CDR2 SVGAGI. CDR3 in DNA: TGTGCCAGCAGCAATAGACCTTACAATGAGCAGTTCTTC. Amino acid sequence: CASSNRPYNEQFF.

In its sample, this clonotype was seen many times. The CDR3 sequence is CASSQTSGQETQYF. The CDR3 DNA follows: TGTGCCAGCAGTCAGACTAGCGGACAAGAGACCCAGTACTTC. V usage is TRBV12-3 or TRBV12-4 and J usage is TRBJ2-5; 9 nucleotides agree with TRBD2. The length of the CDR3 is 14 residues. After removal of 5 bases from V and 2 bases from J, the junction contained 3 bases not matched to a gene.

The chain joins TRBV3-1 to TRBJ2-1, with 8 positions matching TRBD2. There are 14 residues in the CDR3. With 3 bases clipped from V and 7 bases from J, the junction kept 5 bases outside the gene matches. Germline V gene sequence: CDR1 LGHDT, CDR2 YNNKEL (reference sequence). The CDR3 DNA reads TGTGCCAGCAGCCAGAGCGGGAGAGCAAATGAGCAGTTCTTC. This codes for CASSQSGRANEQFF.

This clonotype was detected only a few times. The rearrangement links TRBV12-3 or TRBV12-4 to TRBJ2-3; D may be TRBD2 (5 bases). The ends were cut back, 6 bases at V and 1 base at J, with 14 bases in the middle. The CDR3 extends over 15 amino acids. CDR3 bases: TGTGCCAGCAGCCACGCCAGACTACGCACAGATACGCAGTATTTT. As protein: CASSHARLRTDTQYF.

This chain connects TRBV3-1 to TRBJ2-7, with D perhaps matching TRBD2 (5 bases). CDR1 and CDR2 (germline): LGHDT, YNNKEL (reference sequence). CDR3 size: 13 residues. Trimming removed 2 bases from V and 1 base from J, with 6 bases in between. The chain's CDR3 is CASSQLASYEQYF. The CDR3, as DNA: TGTGCCAGCAGCCAACTAGCTTCCTACGAGCAGTACTTC.

This clonotype has a handful of counts. J is TRBJ1-2 and V is TRBV11-2, with D perhaps matching TRBD1 (5 bases). This CDR3 is built from 17 residues. From germline, CDR1 is SGHAT and CDR2 FQNNGV. V was clipped by 1 base and J by 8 bases, with 23 bases between them. DNA for the CDR3: TGTGCCAGCAGCTTAGCCCCGTTGTCAACGGGGACGGGAGGCTACACCTTC. This encodes CASSLAPLSTGTGGYTF.

This clonotype appeared once. The rearrangement joins TRBV5-1 to TRBJ2-3, with 9 bases that match TRBD2. The junction had 4 bases not matched to a gene; V was cut back by 0 bases and J by 5 bases. The CDR3 runs to 15 residues. The germline V gene has CDR1 SGHRS and CDR2 YFSETQ. The CDR3, as DNA: TGCGCCAGCAGCTTGGCCCTAGCGGGAAGAGATACGCAGTATTTT. Translated, it gives CASSLALAGRDTQYF.

This clonotype was observed a few times. The CDR3 loop is CASSLQVFPSGYQETQYF. The CDR3 nucleotides read TGTGCCAGCAGCTTACAAGTCTTTCCTAGCGGGTACCAAGAGACCCAGTACTTC. The rearrangement joins TRBV7-2 to TRBJ2-5; 8 nucleotides agree with TRBD2. The V segment lost 2 bases and the J segment 0 bases; nucleotides outside the gene matches: 11. The germline gives CDR1 SGHTA, CDR2 FQGNSA. The CDR3 extends over 18 amino acids.

This clonotype was found a few times. This chain links TRBV10-1 with TRBJ2-1; D unclear. In germline, CDR1 is WNHNN, CDR2 SYGVQD (reference sequence). V lost 4 bases to trimming and J lost 8 bases, with 21 bases between them. CDR3 length equals 16 residues. The CDR3: CASSGSQDGIWDEQFF. For the CDR3, the DNA is TGCGCCAGCAGTGGCTCCCAGGATGGTATTTGGGATGAGCAGTTCTTC.

This clonotype turned up a few times. The chain joins TRBV28 to TRBJ1-5; D not resolved. Per germline, CDR1 MDHEN and CDR2 SYDVKM. This CDR3 is 12 amino acids long. Between the trimmed V and J ends, which lost 6 bases and 4 bases, there was a span of 7 bases. CDR3 in amino acids: CASSPMNQPQHF. The CDR3 DNA is TGTGCCAGCAGCCCCATGAATCAGCCCCAGCATTTT. The full variable domain, in which reference TRBV28 and TRBJ1-5 provide the parts outside the CDR3, is DVKVTQSSRYLVKRTGEKVFLECVQDMDHENMFWYRQDPGLGLRLIYFSYDVKMKEKGDIPEGYSVSREKKERFSLILESASTNQTSMYLCASSPMNQPQHFGDGTRLSIL.

This chain connects TRBV19 to TRBJ2-7; 8 nucleotides match TRBD1. The CDR3 totals 16 residues. V gave up 1 base and J gave up 2 bases; unmatched junction bases: 7. The germline CDR1 and CDR2 sequences are LNHDA and SQIVND (reference sequence). This chain's CDR3 is CASSIGGGTGPYEQYF. In nucleotides, the CDR3 is TGTGCCAGTAGTATAGGAGGGGGGACAGGCCCCTACGAGCAGTACTTC.

The chain couples TRBV5-1 to TRBJ2-4, with D perhaps matching TRBD2 (5 bases). Trimming left V 0 bases short and J 0 bases short, with 7 bases between. The CDR3 is 15 residues long. Per the germline V gene, CDR1 is SGHRS and CDR2 is YFSETQ. Here the CDR3 reads CASSLAGKAKNIQYF. For the CDR3, the DNA is TGCGCCAGCAGCTTGGCCGGGAAAGCCAAAAACATTCAGTACTTC.

V usage is TRBV7-8 and J usage is TRBJ2-2; the match to TRBD2 covers 13 bases. CDR3 length: 23 residues. V lost 5 bases and J lost 5; bases outside the gene matches: 26. Per germline, CDR1 SGHVS and CDR2 FQNEAQ. As DNA, the CDR3 is TGTGCCAGCAGCCCCCGGTCGTATCAGGGGCGGACTAGCGGGAGTTTAACTACCGGGGAGCTGTTTTTT. This gives the protein CASSPRSYQGRTSGSLTTGELFF.

For this clonotype: Its ends do not fully match the called genes, so a read error is possible. The CDR3 here is CASSLTTDQPQHF. DNA of the CDR3: TGTGCCAGCAGCTTAACGACGGATCAACCCCAGCATTTT. The chain links TRBV11-2 to TRBJ1-5; D unclear. Germline CDR1 and CDR2: SGHAT and FQNNGV. The CDR3 totals 13 residues.

The V call is TRBV9, the J call TRBJ2-3; D is possibly TRBD1 or TRBD2 (7 bases each). The CDR3 is made up of 18 amino acids. Germline CDR1 SGDLS, CDR2 YYNGEE. V was pared by 0 bases and J by 4 bases, with 21 bases between. For the CDR3, the DNA is TGTGCCAGCAGCGTAGAGGGAGGGGGCCTTCGAACCGCAGATACGCAGTATTTT. Encoded protein: CASSVEGGGLRTADTQYF.

The sample holds many counts of this clonotype. The chain joins TRBV20-1 to TRBJ1-5, with D tentatively TRBD1 (5 bases). The CDR3 totals 24 residues. V was clipped by 3 bases and J by 5 bases, with 44 bases between them. Germline assignment: CDR1 DFQATT and CDR2 SNEGSKA (reference sequence). The CDR3 DNA reads TGCAGTGCTAGCCCCGGCAGGGACCTCAGAGGCACGCGAGGTCTCGAATCGTGGGATCAGCCCCAGCATTTT. Encoded protein: CSASPGRDLRGTRGLESWDQPQHF.

This clonotype was recorded a few times. The chain has TRBV29-1 and TRBJ2-3; D is unresolved. The CDR3 totals 12 residues. In germline, CDR1 is SQVTM, CDR2 ANQGSEA. V was pared by 4 bases and J by 2 bases, with 7 bases between. As DNA, the CDR3 is TGCAGCGTTGCCGGAAACACAGATACGCAGTATTTT. Its protein is CSVAGNTDTQYF.

This clonotype occurred a few times. V and J are TRBV2 and TRBJ1-1; weak D call: TRBD1 (6 bases). Germline V gene lookup returns CDR1 SNHLY and CDR2 FYNNEI. Trimming removed 3 bases at V and 4 bases at J, with 9 bases between. The CDR3 is 13 residues long. In DNA, the CDR3 is TGTGCCAGCAGTGAGAACAGGGCCACTGAAGCTTTCTTT. The encoded protein is CASSENRATEAFF.

The chain carries TRBV20-1 and TRBJ2-1, with 8 bases fitting TRBD2. The CDR3 sequence is 12 residues long. CDR1 and CDR2 (germline): DFQATT, SNEGSKA (reference sequence). J lost 9 bases, V lost 1 base, and 2 bases had no gene match. CDR3 DNA sequence: TGCAGTGCTAGAGGGACTAGCCTTGAGCAGTTCTTC. Protein sequence: CSARGTSLEQFF.

In this sample, this clonotype turned up a few times. The genes are TRBV5-1 and TRBJ1-1, with TRBD1 as a possible D gene (5 bases). V was pared by 5 bases and J by 0 bases, with 8 bases between. This CDR3 is 13 amino acids long. Germline V gene sequence: CDR1 SGHRS, CDR2 YFSETQ. As DNA, the CDR3 is TGCGCCAGCAGGTTGACAGTGAACACTGAAGCTTTCTTT. It codes for CASRLTVNTEAFF.

The chain uses TRBV6-1 and TRBJ1-1; 7 bases are shared with TRBD1. The ends lost 0 bases at V and 5 bases at J; junction bases unmatched: 9. Germline values: CDR1 MNHNS, CDR2 SASEGT. The CDR3 totals 16 residues. This chain's CDR3 is CASSEAERQGGTEAFF. In DNA, the CDR3 is TGTGCCAGCAGTGAAGCAGAGAGACAGGGAGGGACTGAAGCTTTCTTT.